A selection of T cell receptor beta chains follows, all from one sample in a study of blood T cell repertoires in COVID-19. The table came from immunoSEQ multiplex PCR; TCRdb's copy has only in-frame clones and leaves some out. The sample yields 150,000 to 200,000 clones, over 80% seen once. The sequencing input was peripheral blood. All receptors come from a woman in her twenties or thirties with acute or convalescent COVID-19. Both conserved end residues are part of each CDR3. D genes are given only for firm matches. Not every row has a clone size; where given, it reads once, few, many or a size class.

CSVEDIYEQYF,TGCAGCGTTGAAGATATCTACGAGCAGTACTTC,TRBJ2-7,once,.,TRBV29-1
CASSYSAGGEAFF,TGTGCCAGCAGTTACTCAGCAGGGGGGGAAGCTTTCTTT,TRBJ1-1,few,TRBD1,TRBV6-6
CASSDGLYTEAFF,TGTGCCAGCAGCGATGGACTGTACACTGAAGCTTTCTTT,TRBJ1-1,.,.,TRBV28
CASSWSNEQFF,TGTGCCAGCTCATGGAGCAATGAGCAGTTCTTC,TRBJ2-1,few,.,TRBV18
CASRGLRETQYF,TGTGCCAGTAGGGGACTACGAGAGACCCAGTACTTC,TRBJ2-5,.,TRBD2,TRBV19
CASRFDRSSYNSPLHF,TGCGCCAGCAGGTTTGACAGGAGCTCCTATAATTCACCCCTCCACTTT,TRBJ1-6,.,.,TRBV5-1
CASSQAGIGELFF,TGCGCCAGCAGCCAAGCAGGGATCGGGGAGCTGTTTTTT,TRBJ2-2,.,.,TRBV4-3
CAIKAGAGELFF,TGTGCCATCAAGGCTGGAGCGGGGGAGCTGTTTTTT,TRBJ2-2,.,.,TRBV10-3
CASKGLAGGPYEQYF,TGCGCCAGTAAGGGGCTAGCGGGAGGGCCGTACGAGCAGTACTTC,TRBJ2-7,.,TRBD2,TRBV10-2
CASRARQGTVPVYEQYF,TGTGCCAGCAGGGCAAGACAGGGCACGGTTCCGGTGTACGAGCAGTACTTC,TRBJ2-7,few,TRBD1,TRBV27
CASSQGTELLQETQYF,TGTGCCAGCAGCCAGGGGACGGAATTGTTACAAGAGACCCAGTACTTC,TRBJ2-5,.,.,TRBV7-9
CASSQENGQKAFF,TGCGCCAGCAGCCAAGAAAATGGGCAGAAAGCTTTCTTT,TRBJ1-1,.,.,TRBV4-3
CSVLRQAGYGYTF,TGCAGCGTTCTGAGACAGGCAGGCTATGGCTACACCTTC,TRBJ1-2,.,.,TRBV29-1
CASSQLRVDRVGYGYTF,TGTGCCAGCAGCCAACTTAGAGTCGACAGGGTTGGATATGGCTACACCTTC,TRBJ1-2,many,TRBD1,TRBV4-2
CAWSVAASGNQPQHF,TGTGCCTGGAGTGTGGCCGCGTCGGGGAATCAGCCCCAGCATTTT,TRBJ1-5,once,.,TRBV30
CAGGVGRSSYEQYF,TGTGCCGGGGGTGTGGGGAGGTCCTCCTACGAGCAGTACTTC,TRBJ2-7,.,.,TRBV6-5
CASSLVSGDYNEQFF,TGTGCTAGCAGCTTAGTTAGCGGGGACTACAATGAGCAGTTCTTC,TRBJ2-1,.,TRBD2,TRBV7-7
CASRAMRRGASDTQYF,TGTGCCAGCAGGGCAATGAGGCGGGGGGCATCAGATACGCAGTATTTT,TRBJ2-3,.,TRBD2,TRBV2
CASSSGWGPDTQYF,TGCGCCAGCAGCTCAGGGTGGGGGCCAGATACGCAGTATTTT,TRBJ2-3,.,.,TRBV5-1
CASTYYNEQFF,TGTGCCAGTACCTACTACAATGAGCAGTTCTTC,TRBJ2-1,.,.,TRBV19
CATSRRGQGQSPLHF,TGTGCCACCAGCAGAAGAGGACAGGGGCAATCACCCCTCCACTTT,TRBJ1-6,.,TRBD1,TRBV15
CASSRTGKNEKLFF,TGTGCCAGCAGCCGGACAGGGAAAAATGAAAAACTGTTTTTT,TRBJ1-4,.,TRBD1,TRBV28
CASCQYRGGSDTQYF,TGTGCCAGCTGTCAATACCGGGGGGGTTCAGATACGCAGTATTTT,TRBJ2-3,.,TRBD2,TRBV27
CASSPGRLQRMNTEAFF,TGTGCCAGTAGCCCAGGAAGATTACAGAGAATGAACACTGAAGCTTTCTTT,TRBJ1-1,.,.,TRBV19
CASSSPPPLAGRRRETQYF,TGTGCCAGCAGCTCCCCCCCACCCCTAGCGGGGAGACGTCGGGAGACCCAGTACTTC,TRBJ2-5,.,TRBD2,TRBV7-9
CASRDRVDSPLHF,TGCGCCAGCCGGGACAGGGTTGATTCACCCCTCCACTTT,TRBJ1-6,.,TRBD1,TRBV10-1
CASSVRLAGRSDEQYF,TGTGCCAGCAGCGTCCGACTAGCGGGGCGCTCGGACGAGCAGTACTTC,TRBJ2-7,.,TRBD2,TRBV9
CASSQSYGLNGYTF,TGTGCCAGCAGCCAGAGCTACGGGTTGAATGGCTACACCTTC,TRBJ1-2,.,.,TRBV5-8
CASSLGGSGGYTF,TGTGCCAGCAGCTTAGGGGGTAGCGGAGGCTACACCTTC,TRBJ1-2,.,.,TRBV7-9
CASSPQRGLKKDGYTF,TGTGCCAGTAGTCCTCAACGAGGTCTCAAAAAGGATGGCTACACCTTC,TRBJ1-2,.,.,TRBV19
CASSQWHPRRDMNTEAFF,TGCGCCAGCAGTCAATGGCACCCCCGCAGGGACATGAACACTGAAGCTTTCTTT,TRBJ1-1,.,.,TRBV23-1
CASSLDLGQRNTGELFF,TGCGCCAGCAGCCTGGATTTAGGACAGAGAAACACCGGGGAGCTGTTTTTT,TRBJ2-2,.,.,TRBV4-3
CASSIRTDYEQYF,TGTGCCAGTAGTATCAGGACAGACTACGAGCAGTACTTC,TRBJ2-7,.,.,TRBV19
CASSRQGNIYEQYF,TGTGCCAGCAGCCGACAGGGGAATATATACGAGCAGTACTTC,TRBJ2-7,.,TRBD1,TRBV6-2/TRBV6-3
CASSGGYYNEQFF,TGTGCCAGCAGCGGGGGGTACTACAATGAGCAGTTCTTC,TRBJ2-1,.,TRBD2,TRBV6-5
CASSFLPLYSNQPQHF,TGTGCCAGCAGTTTTCTGCCCCTATATAGCAATCAGCCCCAGCATTTT,TRBJ1-5,.,.,TRBV27
CASSDSVKEQYF,TGTGCCAGCAGTGACTCGGTAAAGGAGCAGTACTTC,TRBJ2-7,few,.,TRBV2
CASSLGLAGPRGEQYF,TGCGCCAGCAGCTTGGGGCTAGCGGGCCCTCGGGGGGAGCAGTACTTC,TRBJ2-7,.,TRBD2,TRBV5-1
CAISSGQRDQPQHF,TGTGCCATCAGTAGTGGACAGCGAGATCAGCCCCAGCATTTT,TRBJ1-5,once,.,TRBV10-3
CASSLLIGDTEAFF,TGTGCCAGCAGCCTACTAATTGGTGACACTGAAGCTTTCTTT,TRBJ1-1,.,.,TRBV7-8
CASSPGPGNQPQHF,TGTGCCAGCAGCCCCGGGCCGGGAAACCAGCCCCAGCATTTT,TRBJ1-5,once,.,TRBV7-2
CASSNAVGSSYNSPLHF,TGCGCCAGCAGTAACGCCGTGGGGAGCTCCTATAATTCACCCCTCCACTTT,TRBJ1-6,.,.,TRBV5-1
CSVAGAQETQYF,TGCAGCGTAGCAGGGGCCCAAGAGACCCAGTACTTC,TRBJ2-5,.,.,TRBV29-1
CASSKGTSSSEQYF,TGTGCCAGCAGTAAGGGGACTAGCAGCTCCGAGCAGTACTTC,TRBJ2-7,.,TRBD2,TRBV6-1
CASRGGRDSYNEQFF,TGTGCCAGCAGAGGCGGCCGGGACTCTTACAATGAGCAGTTCTTC,TRBJ2-1,once,.,TRBV19
CASSLSGNFEDEQFF,TGTGCCAGCAGTTTAAGCGGGAACTTCGAGGATGAGCAGTTCTTC,TRBJ2-1,.,TRBD2,TRBV28
CASSAQGASNSPLHF,TGTGCCAGCAGCGCACAGGGGGCGAGTAATTCACCCCTCCACTTT,TRBJ1-6,.,TRBD1,TRBV9
CATSRDNGFGNTEAFF,TGTGCCACCAGCAGAGATAACGGGTTCGGGAACACTGAAGCTTTCTTT,TRBJ1-1,.,.,TRBV15
CASSLHSKRETQYF,TGCGCCAGCAGCTTGCACAGTAAGAGAGAGACCCAGTACTTC,TRBJ2-5,.,.,TRBV5-1
CASSLETGSSYNSPLHF,TGTGCCAGCAGCTTAGAAACAGGGAGCTCCTATAATTCACCCCTCCACTTT,TRBJ1-6,.,.,TRBV7-2
CASSLAPLTSHNSPLHF,TGTGCCAGCAGCTTGGCCCCTCTAACTTCTCATAATTCACCCCTCCACTTT,TRBJ1-6,.,.,TRBV5-4
CSVKYSYYGYTF,TGCAGCGTAAAGTACAGCTACTATGGCTACACCTTC,TRBJ1-2,once,.,TRBV29-1
CASSESKGAGYGYTF,TGTGCCAGCAGTGAAAGCAAAGGGGCCGGCTATGGCTACACCTTC,TRBJ1-2,once,.,TRBV2
CASSPRQLPLYGYTF,TGTGCCAGCAGTCCGCGACAGCTGCCCCTCTATGGCTACACCTTC,TRBJ1-2,.,.,TRBV27
CASSFRQGRNYGYTF,TGTGCCAGCAGTTTCCGACAGGGGAGAAACTATGGCTACACCTTC,TRBJ1-2,once,TRBD1,TRBV6-6
CASSRLAGGPNEQFF,TGTGCCAGTAGTCGTCTAGCGGGGGGGCCTAATGAGCAGTTCTTC,TRBJ2-1,.,TRBD2,TRBV19
CASSYQDGGKEAFF,TGTGCCAGCAGTTACCAGGACGGAGGGAAGGAAGCTTTCTTT,TRBJ1-1,.,.,TRBV6-2/TRBV6-3
CASSRGGTDTQYF,TGCGCCAGCAGCAGGGGAGGCACAGATACGCAGTATTTT,TRBJ2-3,.,.,TRBV10-2
CASPGLIATSGLSYEQYF,TGTGCCAGCCCGGGTTTGATTGCGACTAGCGGGTTATCCTACGAGCAGTACTTC,TRBJ2-7,.,TRBD2,TRBV6-4